The next 24 T cell receptor beta chains were all read from a single sample in a study of regulatory T cells in long-lasting Graves disease. To make TCR beta libraries, researchers used iRepertoire HTBI primers and Arm-PCR of CDR3 regions. TCRdb independently ran MiXCR on the multiplex PCR reads; one entry per CDR3 protein. The sample has 530,000 or so distinct CDR3 sequences; about 16% are singletons. Time point meaning: newly diagnosed GD, antithyroid drugs for less than 3 months. After RNA was extracted from PBMCs, the TCR library was made from it. Separately, the same data were catalogued under a study of T cells in Graves' hyperthyroidism and ophthalmopathy.

Sample: peripheral blood mononuclear cells (PBMCs), taken at new diagnosis, from a patient treated with antithyroid drugs. The receptors were sampled from a man aged 18 to 30 with Graves disease.

Many counts were recorded for this clonotype. The chain joins TRBV28 to TRBJ2-6; D is ambiguous. Trimming removed 3 bases from V and 4 bases from J, with 4 bases in between. CDR1 is MDHEN and CDR2 is SYDVKM in the germline V gene. This CDR3 has 13 amino acids. For the CDR3, the DNA is TGTGCCAGCAGTTTTGGGGGGGCCAACGTCCTGACTTTC. Its protein product is CASSFGGANVLTF.

This clonotype was observed at least ten times. The rearrangement uses TRBV20-1 and TRBJ2-3; D gene ambiguous. The CDR3 contains 12 residues. Deletions cut 6 bases from V and 4 bases from J, with 11 bases between. CDR1 and CDR2 (germline): DFQATT, SNEGSKA (reference sequence). CDR3 DNA: TGCAGTGCAAGAAGGGAAGCAGATACGCAGTATTTT. It encodes CSARREADTQYF.

This clonotype was counted ten times or more. This chain joins TRBV5-1 and TRBJ2-1, with a possible D match to TRBD2 (5 bases). V was clipped by 1 base and J by 6 bases, with 11 bases between them. CDR1 and CDR2 (germline): SGHRS, YFSETQ. The CDR3 covers 14 residues. The CDR3, as DNA: TGCGCCAGCAGCTTGCCACTAGAAGTCAATGAGCAGTTCTTC. Residues: CASSLPLEVNEQFF.

This clonotype was seen many times. This chain joins TRBV11-2 and TRBJ1-1, with 9 nucleotides matching TRBD1. Germline CDR1 is SGHAT and CDR2 is FQNNGV. The CDR3 spans 14 residues. Trimming took 6 bases from V and 7 from J; bases not matched to a gene: 9. DNA for the CDR3: TGTGCCAGCAGTCCCGACAGGGGGGCAGTTGAAGCTTTCTTT. Translated, it gives CASSPDRGAVEAFF.

This clonotype was counted a few times. This rearrangement joins TRBV10-1 to TRBJ1-5, with TRBD1 as a possible D gene (5 bases). From germline, CDR1 is WNHNN and CDR2 SYGVQD (reference sequence). The CDR3 covers 13 residues. Trimming pared 0 bases from V and 7 bases from J, leaving 7 bases between. DNA of the CDR3: TGCGCCAGCAGTGAGTCGGGGGACCAGCCCCAGCATTTT. Translating it yields CASSESGDQPQHF.

The sample holds a few counts of this clonotype. The chain links TRBV2 to TRBJ2-6, with 11 bases aligning to TRBD1. CDR3 size: 17 residues. Germline CDR1 and CDR2: SNHLY and FYNNEI. V was pared by 6 bases and J by 1 base, with 5 bases of the junction left unmatched. CDR3 nucleotide sequence: TGTGCCAGCAGGGGGGGACAGGGGGTGTCTGGGGCCAACGTCCTGACTTTC. It yields the protein CASRGGQGVSGANVLTF.

The chain links TRBV11-2 to TRBJ2-1; tentatively, D is TRBD1 (5 bases). The length of the CDR3 is 15 residues. Germline-derived CDR1 and CDR2 are SGHAT and FQNNGV. V was trimmed by 0 bases and J by 3 bases, leaving 9 bases between them. CDR3 region: CASSLDRANYNEQFF. The DNA for the CDR3 is TGTGCCAGCAGCTTAGACAGGGCCAACTACAATGAGCAGTTCTTC.

This clonotype was seen more than once but under ten times. This rearrangement joins TRBV14 to TRBJ2-1, with a weak D call TRBD1 (10 bases). The length of the CDR3 is 20 residues. From germline, CDR1 is SGHDN and CDR2 FVKESK. V lost 1 base and J lost 0, with 22 bases in between. CDR3 nucleotides: TGTGCCAGCAGCCAAGCGGACAGGGGGATAGCGGGAGCCTCCTACAATGAGCAGTTCTTC. Translating it yields CASSQADRGIAGASYNEQFF.

In its sample, this clonotype was seen many times. This chain joins TRBV7-3 and TRBJ2-1; 11 bases match TRBD1. J was trimmed by 6 bases and V by 6 bases; bases with no gene match: 4. CDR1 and CDR2 from the germline V gene are SGHTA and FQGTGA. There are 14 residues in the CDR3. The CDR3 is CASSPGTGGNEQFF. CDR3 DNA sequence: TGTGCCAGCAGTCCCGGGACAGGGGGCAATGAGCAGTTCTTC.

CDR3 protein: CASRADRDGEAQYF. The DNA for the CDR3 is TGTGCCAGCAGGGCGGACAGGGATGGTGAGGCCCAGTACTTC. This chain connects TRBV6-2 or TRBV6-3 to TRBJ2-1; 8 bases align to TRBD1. The assigned J gene may be wrong: the sequence end matches TRBJ2-5 better. CDR1 is MNHEY, CDR2 SVGEGT, per germline. The CDR3 extends over 14 amino acids.

This clonotype has more than one count but fewer than ten. The rearrangement uses TRBV14 and TRBJ2-1, with 9 bases matching TRBD1. The CDR3 loop spans 13 amino acids. Germline V gene lookup returns CDR1 SGHDN and CDR2 FVKESK. With 7 bases clipped from V and 8 bases from J, the junction kept 6 bases outside the gene matches. CDR3 DNA sequence: TGTGCCAGCACCCGGACAGGGGACTATGAGCAGTTCTTC. This sequence encodes CASTRTGDYEQFF.

This clonotype was counted many times. This chain links TRBV27 with TRBJ2-5; D possibly corresponds to TRBD2 (5 bases). There are 15 residues in the CDR3. The V end was cut by 6 bases, the J end by 2 bases, with 16 bases between. Germline CDR1 and CDR2: MNHEY and SMNVEV (reference sequence). The CDR3 protein is CASSRTSGTQETQYF. The CDR3 DNA reads TGTGCCAGCAGCCGGACCAGCGGCACTCAAGAGACCCAGTACTTC.

This clonotype was picked up a small number of times. The rearrangement joins TRBV24-1 to TRBJ1-2, with a tentative D call TRBD1 (5 bases). The V gene's germline CDR1 is KGHDR and CDR2 SFDVKD. The CDR3 length is 14 residues. V lost 1 base to trimming and J lost 3 bases, with 8 bases between them. The CDR3 protein is CATSDFGGDYGYTF. The CDR3 nucleotides are TGTGCCACCAGTGATTTTGGGGGAGACTATGGCTACACCTTC.

The chain has TRBV6-1 and TRBJ2-1; D remains ambiguous. CDR3 size: 14 residues. V shed 1 base and J shed 5 bases, with 9 bases lying between them. Per the germline V gene, CDR1 is MNHNS and CDR2 is SASEGT. DNA of the CDR3: TGTGCCAGCAGTGAAGTTGACGGAAACAATGAGCAGTTCTTC. Protein sequence: CASSEVDGNNEQFF.

With regard to this clonotype: This may be a read error: a much more frequent sequence differs by one nucleotide. The chain uses TRBV20-1 and TRBJ2-7; 12 bases agree with TRBD2. The CDR3 covers 19 residues. Germline V gives CDR1 DFQATT, CDR2 SNEGSKA (reference sequence). V dropped 2 bases and J dropped 6; count of bases not matched to a gene: 20. The CDR3 DNA follows: TGCAGTGCTAGATTTCCCGGGGCTAGCGGGAGGGCGATCGTAGGCGAGCAGTACTTC. Amino acid sequence: CSARFPGASGRAIVGEQYF.

Comments on this clonotype: A much larger clonotype is one base distant, so this may be a read error. V gene TRBV30 combines with J gene TRBJ2-1; D is possibly TRBD1 (5 bases). Trimming took 0 bases from V and 10 from J, leaving 19 bases between them. The germline V gene encodes CDR1 GTSNPN and CDR2 SVGIG (reference sequence). CDR3 length: 15 amino acids. CDR3 in DNA: TGTGCCTGGAGTGTACTGCGTGGGGCGGTTAGGGAGCAGTTCTTC. Amino acids: CAWSVLRGAVREQFF.

This clonotype was seen more than once but under ten times. The chain joins TRBV13 to TRBJ2-2; the D is unclear. V was trimmed by 1 base and J by 5 bases, leaving 8 bases between them. The germline V gene has CDR1 PRHDT and CDR2 FYEKMQ (reference sequence). The CDR3 length is 14 residues. The CDR3 DNA reads as TGTGCCAGCAGCTTAGACGGGTTAACCGGGGAGCTGTTTTTT. This translates into CASSLDGLTGELFF.

For this clonotype: A much larger clone lies a single base off, so this may be a read error. This sequence joins TRBV12-3 or TRBV12-4 and TRBJ1-2; D possibly corresponds to TRBD1 (5 bases). The CDR3 covers 14 residues. V lost 7 bases and J lost 4, with 16 bases in between. The CDR3 spells CASKFPGRSYGYTF. The DNA of the CDR3 is TGTGCCAGCAAATTCCCGGGACGCTCCTATGGCTACACCTTC.

This clonotype was counted ten times or more. The chain links TRBV20-1 to TRBJ1-4; the D gene is possibly TRBD1 (6 bases). V lost 5 bases to trimming and J lost 8 bases, with 18 bases between them. Germline V gene data show CDR1 as DFQATT and CDR2 as SNEGSKA (reference sequence). The CDR3 sequence is 14 residues long. The CDR3, as DNA: TGCAGTGCTCCTCTCAACAGGGCTGGGGAAAAACTGTTTTTT. Its protein product is CSAPLNRAGEKLFF.

In this sample, this clonotype turned up a few times. A much larger clone lies one base from this, so it may be a read error. V is TRBV2 and J is TRBJ1-5; D not certain. The CDR3 covers 17 residues. CDR1 and CDR2 from the germline V gene are SNHLY and FYNNEI. The DNA for the CDR3 is TGTGTCAGCAGTCATAAGGGAAACAGCTATAGCAATCAGCCCCAGCATTTT. Translation gives CVSSHKGNSYSNQPQHF.

The chain recombines TRBV7-6 with TRBJ1-5; D is uncertain. Germline V gene sequence: CDR1 SGHVS, CDR2 FNYEAQ. The CDR3 extends over 13 amino acids. V lost 2 bases to trimming and J lost 10 bases, with 12 bases between them. CDR3 DNA sequence: TGTGCCAGCAGCTTAAGGTCTTGGCAACCCCAGCATTTT. The encoded protein is CASSLRSWQPQHF.

This clonotype occurred many times. The chain links TRBV7-3 to TRBJ1-1, with D uncertain. V was pared by 5 bases and J by 1 base, with 8 bases between. Germline-derived CDR1 and CDR2 are SGHTA and FQGTGA. CDR3 length: 13 amino acids. CDR3 region: CASSPQSNTEAFF. CDR3 in DNA: TGTGCCAGCAGCCCCCAATCGAACACTGAAGCTTTCTTT.

This clonotype appeared many times. V usage is TRBV5-8 and J usage is TRBJ2-1; 8 nucleotides match TRBD2. V lost 2 bases, J lost 6 bases, and 7 bases stayed unmatched. Germline V gene lookup returns CDR1 SGHTS and CDR2 YDEGEE. CDR3 size: 15 residues. This chain's CDR3 is CASSFSREGGNEQFF. The CDR3 DNA is TGTGCCAGCAGCTTTTCCCGGGAGGGGGGCAATGAGCAGTTCTTC.

This clonotype was observed a handful of times. The CDR3 is CASSQDWRPGTDTQYF. The CDR3 DNA follows: TGTGCCAGCAGCCAAGATTGGAGGCCCGGCACAGATACGCAGTATTTT. This chain links TRBV3-1 with TRBJ2-3; D perhaps matches TRBD2 (5 bases). The CDR3 has 16 amino acids. Per the germline V gene, CDR1 is LGHDT and CDR2 is YNNKEL (reference sequence). V was shortened by 0 bases and J by 1 base, with 11 bases between the two germline ends.